A single sample is the source of the 2 T cell receptor beta chains below, sequenced in a study of blood T cell repertoires in COVID-19. Assay used: immunoSEQ multiplex PCR; TCRdb lists only in-frame clones, some missing. The data contain approximately 250,000 clones, approximately 83% of them singletons. The sequencing sample was made of peripheral blood. All receptors come from a woman aged 45 to 65 with acute or convalescent COVID-19.

V is TRBV21-1 and J is TRBJ1-4. TRBV21-1 has pseudogene status. There are 13 residues in the CDR3. The chain's CDR3 is CARPGGDNEKLFF. The CDR3 nucleotides read TGTGCCAGGCCCGGGGGGGATAATGAAAAACTGTTTTTT.

This chain connects TRBV6-5 to TRBJ2-2; D not certain. Germline assignment: CDR1 MNHEY and CDR2 SVGAGI. CDR3 size: 12 residues. V was cut by 2 bases and J by 8 bases, with 6 bases left in between. Here the CDR3 reads CASSYPLGELFF. The CDR3 bases are TGTGCCAGCAGTTACCCCTTAGGGGAGCTGTTTTTT.